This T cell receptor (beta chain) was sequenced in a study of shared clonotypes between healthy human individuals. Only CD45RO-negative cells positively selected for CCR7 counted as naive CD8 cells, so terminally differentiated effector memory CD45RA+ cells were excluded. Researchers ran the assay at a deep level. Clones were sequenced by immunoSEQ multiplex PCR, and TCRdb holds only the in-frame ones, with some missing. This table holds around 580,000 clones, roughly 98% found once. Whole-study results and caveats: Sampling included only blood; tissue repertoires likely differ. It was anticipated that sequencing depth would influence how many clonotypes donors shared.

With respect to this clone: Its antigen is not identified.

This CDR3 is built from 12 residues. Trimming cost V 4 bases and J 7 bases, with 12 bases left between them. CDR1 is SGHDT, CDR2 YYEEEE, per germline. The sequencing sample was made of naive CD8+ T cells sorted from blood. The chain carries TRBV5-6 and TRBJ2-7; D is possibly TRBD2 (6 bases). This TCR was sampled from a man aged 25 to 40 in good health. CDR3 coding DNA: TGTGCCAGCAGCCGGCTTGGAGGGGAGCAGTACTTC. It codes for CASSRLGGEQYF.